The clone carrying this T cell receptor (beta chain) was seen a handful of times. Its antigen is not known. These data come from a study of T cell repertoires in cytomegalovirus infection. Study-level information: Alongside well-studied HLA-B-restricted CMV epitopes, recently identified HLA-C-restricted CMV epitopes were also used. Signatures in public TCR beta sequences pointed to both CMV infection and matching HLA type.

The CDR3 loop spans 17 amino acids. V lost 5 bases and J 3 bases, leaving 19 bases between the germline ends. From germline, CDR1 is SGHAT and CDR2 FQNNGV. TCRdb itself ran the reads through MiXCR, one entry per CDR3 protein. The table records around 71,000 distinct CDR3 sequences, around 37% of them present only once. Points from the study as a whole: Pooled public TCR beta family frequency picked out CMV carriers with the relevant HLA. Ex vivo, HLA-C-restricted CMV-specific TCR beta clonotypes prevailed over the rest of the response.

The sequences come from CD8+ T cells from cultured PBMCs, collected from culture after CMV antigen stimulation. The chain recombines TRBV11-2 with TRBJ2-2; TRBD1 is a possible D gene (6 bases). This receptor was obtained from a human donor in good health (CMV status not recorded). Some clones in this sample may be carry-over from other donors' samples. The CDR3 loop is CASSRPLEGVDTGELFF. Written as DNA, the CDR3 is TGTGCCAGCAGCAGACCCCTTGAGGGGGTCGACACCGGGGAGCTGTTTTTT.